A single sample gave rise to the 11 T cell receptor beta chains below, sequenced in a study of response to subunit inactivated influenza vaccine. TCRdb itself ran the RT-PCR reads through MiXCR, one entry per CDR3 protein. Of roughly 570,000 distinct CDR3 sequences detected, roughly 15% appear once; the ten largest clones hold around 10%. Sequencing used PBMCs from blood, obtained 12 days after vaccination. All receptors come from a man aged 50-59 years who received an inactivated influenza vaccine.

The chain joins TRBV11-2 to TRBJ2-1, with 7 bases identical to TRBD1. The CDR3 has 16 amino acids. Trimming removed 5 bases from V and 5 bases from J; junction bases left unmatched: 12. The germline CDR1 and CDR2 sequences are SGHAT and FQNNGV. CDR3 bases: TGTGCCAGCAGCCAAAGCGGCAGGGGGTACAACAATGAGCAGTTCTTC. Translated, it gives CASSQSGRGYNNEQFF.

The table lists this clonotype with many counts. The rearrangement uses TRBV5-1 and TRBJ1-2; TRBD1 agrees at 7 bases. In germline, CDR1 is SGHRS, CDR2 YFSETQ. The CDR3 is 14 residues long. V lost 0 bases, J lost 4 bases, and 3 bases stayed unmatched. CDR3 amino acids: CASSLEGQLYGYTF. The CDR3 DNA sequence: TGCGCCAGCAGCTTGGAGGGACAGCTCTATGGCTACACCTTC.

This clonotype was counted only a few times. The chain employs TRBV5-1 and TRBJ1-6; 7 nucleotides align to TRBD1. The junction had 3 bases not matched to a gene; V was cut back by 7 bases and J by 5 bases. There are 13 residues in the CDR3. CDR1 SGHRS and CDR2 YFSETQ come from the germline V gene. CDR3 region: CASRDSDNSPLHF. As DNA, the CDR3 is TGCGCCAGCCGGGACAGTGATAATTCACCCCTCCACTTT.

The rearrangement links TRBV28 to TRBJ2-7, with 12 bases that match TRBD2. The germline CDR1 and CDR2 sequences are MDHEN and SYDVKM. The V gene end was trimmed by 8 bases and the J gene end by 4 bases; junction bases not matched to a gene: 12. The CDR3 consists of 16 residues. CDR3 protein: CASSPPLAGGPYEQYF. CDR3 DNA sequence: TGTGCCAGCTCCCCCCCTCTAGCGGGAGGGCCTTACGAGCAGTACTTC.

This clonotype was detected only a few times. CDR3 region: CASSPSGRRYEQYF. The DNA for the CDR3 is TGTGCCAGCTCACCATCAGGGAGGAGGTACGAGCAGTACTTC. This chain uses TRBV18 with TRBJ2-7; TRBD2 is a possible D gene (6 bases). This CDR3 is built from 14 residues. V shed 2 bases and J shed 4 bases, with 12 bases lying between them. Germline-derived CDR1 and CDR2 are KGHSH and LQKENI.

CDR3 nucleotide sequence: TGTGCCACCAGCAGAGCAGCGGGACCTAACACCGGGGAGCTGTTTTTT. It is translated as CATSRAAGPNTGELFF. The V gene is TRBV15, the J gene TRBJ2-2; TRBD2 matches at 7 bases. V gave up 1 base and J gave up 2 bases; unmatched junction bases: 4. Germline V gene lookup returns CDR1 LNHNV and CDR2 YYDKDF (reference sequence). This CDR3 comprises 16 residues.

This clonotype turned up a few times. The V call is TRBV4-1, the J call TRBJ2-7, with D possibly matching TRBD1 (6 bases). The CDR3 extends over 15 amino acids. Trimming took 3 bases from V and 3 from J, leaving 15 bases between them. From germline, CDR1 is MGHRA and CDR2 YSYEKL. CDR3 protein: CASSQPGGLFYEQYF. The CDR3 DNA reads TGCGCCAGCAGCCAGCCTGGGGGCCTTTTCTACGAGCAGTACTTC.

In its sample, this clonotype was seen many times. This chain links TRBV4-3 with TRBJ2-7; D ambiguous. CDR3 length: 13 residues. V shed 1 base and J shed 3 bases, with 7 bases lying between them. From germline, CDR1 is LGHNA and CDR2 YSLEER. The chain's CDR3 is CASSQVGGYEQYF. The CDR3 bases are TGCGCCAGCAGCCAAGTCGGTGGCTACGAGCAGTACTTC.

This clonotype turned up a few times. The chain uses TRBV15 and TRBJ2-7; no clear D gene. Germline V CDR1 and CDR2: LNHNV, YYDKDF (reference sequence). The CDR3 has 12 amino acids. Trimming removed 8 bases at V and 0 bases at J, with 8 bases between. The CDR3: CATGPDSYEQYF. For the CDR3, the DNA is TGTGCCACCGGGCCCGACTCCTACGAGCAGTACTTC. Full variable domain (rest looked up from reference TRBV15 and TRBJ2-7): DAMVIQNPRYQVTQFGKPVTLSCSQTLNHNVMYWYQQKSSQAPKLLFHYYDKDFNNEADTPDNFQSRRPNTSFCFLDIRSPGLGDTAMYLCATGPDSYEQYFGPGTRLTVT.

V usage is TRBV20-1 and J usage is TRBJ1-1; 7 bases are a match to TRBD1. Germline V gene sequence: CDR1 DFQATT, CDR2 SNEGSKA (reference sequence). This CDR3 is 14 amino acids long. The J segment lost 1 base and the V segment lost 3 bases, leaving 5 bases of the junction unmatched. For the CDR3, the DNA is TGCAGTGCTAGGAAGGGGGCAGAGAACACTGAAGCTTTCTTT. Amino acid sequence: CSARKGAENTEAFF.

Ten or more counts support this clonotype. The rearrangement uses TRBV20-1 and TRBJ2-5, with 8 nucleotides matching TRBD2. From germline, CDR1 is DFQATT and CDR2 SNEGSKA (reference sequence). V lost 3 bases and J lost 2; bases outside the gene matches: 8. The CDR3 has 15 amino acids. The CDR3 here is CSARGLAGMQETQYF. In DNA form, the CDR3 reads TGCAGTGCTAGGGGCCTAGCGGGTATGCAAGAGACCCAGTACTTC.